Reported below is one T cell receptor beta chain. The test was conducted at deep level. Splitting of each subset's genomic DNA was done evenly across several immunoSEQ plates. Template for every sorted-subset replicate PCR totaled around 210 ng DNA, about 30,000 T cell genomes. Method: immunoSEQ multiplex PCR; TCRdb's copy keeps in-frame clones and lacks some. Of more than 550,000 clones listed, roughly nine tenths are singletons. V lost 0 bases and J 0 bases, leaving 9 bases between the germline ends. The germline CDR1 and CDR2 sequences are MGHRA and YSYEKL. The CDR3 is 16 residues long. Selected positively for CCR7 and CD45RO-negative, naive CD8 cells excluded terminally differentiated effector memory CD45RA+ cells. This sample stems from a study of shared clonotypes between healthy human individuals.

The V gene is TRBV4-1, the J gene TRBJ2-1; D could derive from TRBD1 or TRBD2 (5 bases each). This sequence originates from a young man in good health. The sample was naive CD8+ T cells sorted from blood. CDR3 in DNA: TGCGCCAGCAGCCAAGAGGCAGGGAGCTCCTACAATGAGCAGTTCTTC. As protein: CASSQEAGSSYNEQFF.